Listed below are T cell receptor beta chains from one sample, sequenced in a study of identical twins. TCRdb passed the 5' RACE reads through MiXCR, listing each CDR3 protein once. The table shows roughly 1.6 million distinct CDR3 sequences, with about 30% occurring only once. Sequenced material: cord blood. Every receptor here comes from a newborn girl in good health. CDR3s include the opening cysteine and the closing phenylalanine or tryptophan. The order of the fields is V gene, D gene, clone size, J gene, CDR3 DNA, CDR3 protein. D genes are given only for firm matches. Clone size is shown for a subset of rows, as once, few, many or a class of expanded clone.

v_call: TRBV11-2
d_call: TRBD2
clone_size: few
j_call: TRBJ2-1
cdr3_nt: TGTGCCAGCAGCTTAGATTGGAGGACTAGCCCCTACAATGAGCAGTTCTTC
cdr3_aa: CASSLDWRTSPYNEQFF

v_call: TRBV7-9
d_call: NA
clone_size: few
j_call: TRBJ1-3
cdr3_nt: TGTGCCAGCAGCTTAGGCAACTCTGGAAACACCATATATTTT
cdr3_aa: CASSLGNSGNTIYF

v_call: TRBV28
d_call: NA
clone_size: NA
j_call: TRBJ1-2
cdr3_nt: TGTGCCAGCAGTTCCTCCAGCCCGGAAGTGGCCTATGGCTACACCTTC
cdr3_aa: CASSSSSPEVAYGYTF

v_call: TRBV12-3/TRBV12-4
d_call: TRBD2
clone_size: NA
j_call: TRBJ2-3
cdr3_nt: TGTGCCAGCATTAGCGGGGGGACCACAGATACGCAGTATTTT
cdr3_aa: CASISGGTTDTQYF

v_call: TRBV24-1
d_call: TRBD2
clone_size: NA
j_call: TRBJ2-3
cdr3_nt: TGTGCCACCAGTGACCGTTGGACTAGCGGGGGGGTAGATACGCGGTATTTT
cdr3_aa: CATSDRWTSGGVDTRYF

v_call: TRBV20-1
d_call: NA
clone_size: few
j_call: TRBJ2-4
cdr3_nt: TGCAGTGCTAGAGATTACCGGAGGGGGGCCAAAAACATTCAGTACTTC
cdr3_aa: CSARDYRRGAKNIQYF

v_call: TRBV6-5
d_call: NA
clone_size: NA
j_call: TRBJ1-3
cdr3_nt: TGTGCCAGCAGGGTCGGCAGCCTTGGAAACACCATATATTTT
cdr3_aa: CASRVGSLGNTIYF

v_call: TRBV29-1
d_call: TRBD2
clone_size: few
j_call: TRBJ2-5
cdr3_nt: TGCAGCGTACGACTAGCGGGAGGGTACAATGAGCAGTACTTC
cdr3_aa: CSVRLAGGYNEQYF

v_call: TRBV5-1
d_call: NA
clone_size: NA
j_call: TRBJ1-1
cdr3_nt: TGCGCCAGCAGCTTGGCGCCCTGGACTGAAGCTTTCTTT
cdr3_aa: CASSLAPWTEAFF

v_call: TRBV14
d_call: TRBD1
clone_size: NA
j_call: TRBJ1-6
cdr3_nt: TGTGCCAGCAGCCAAGACAGGGGGCATAATTCACCCCTCCACTTT
cdr3_aa: CASSQDRGHNSPLHF

v_call: TRBV6-6
d_call: NA
clone_size: NA
j_call: TRBJ1-5
cdr3_nt: TGTGCCAGCAGTTACCCGGGTTTGGGTGGAGATCAGCCCCAGCATTTT
cdr3_aa: CASSYPGLGGDQPQHF

v_call: TRBV5-4
d_call: NA
clone_size: NA
j_call: TRBJ2-3
cdr3_nt: TGTGCCAGCAGCTTGGGCTCCGGGATGGCGTATTTT
cdr3_aa: CASSLGSGMAYF

v_call: TRBV27
d_call: NA
clone_size: many
j_call: TRBJ1-1
cdr3_nt: TGTGCCAGCAGTCCCCGACAGTACACTGAAGCTTTCTTT
cdr3_aa: CASSPRQYTEAFF

v_call: TRBV5-5
d_call: NA
clone_size: NA
j_call: TRBJ2-3
cdr3_nt: TGTGCCAGCAGCTCGCCCCAGGGGGGGGCAGATACGCAGTATTTT
cdr3_aa: CASSSPQGGADTQYF

v_call: TRBV4-1
d_call: NA
clone_size: NA
j_call: TRBJ1-2
cdr3_nt: TGCGCCAGCAGCCAGCTCGGGGCGAGCATCTATGGCTACACCTTC
cdr3_aa: CASSQLGASIYGYTF

v_call: TRBV20-1
d_call: TRBD1
clone_size: NA
j_call: TRBJ1-5
cdr3_nt: TGCAGTGCTTCAAACAGGGGGGGGTTCGGGCCCCAGCATTTT
cdr3_aa: CSASNRGGFGPQHF

v_call: TRBV4-2
d_call: NA
clone_size: NA
j_call: TRBJ1-2
cdr3_nt: TGTGCCAGCAGCCAAGATGGAGGGTACTATGGCTACACCTTC
cdr3_aa: CASSQDGGYYGYTF

v_call: TRBV19
d_call: NA
clone_size: NA
j_call: TRBJ2-7
cdr3_nt: TGTGCCAGTAGTTCGGCAACTTTCAGCCGTTACGAGCAGTACTTC
cdr3_aa: CASSSATFSRYEQYF

v_call: TRBV5-1
d_call: TRBD2
clone_size: few
j_call: TRBJ2-1
cdr3_nt: TGCGCCAGCAGCTTCCGGACTAGCGGGGGATCCTACAATGAGCAGTTCTTC
cdr3_aa: CASSFRTSGGSYNEQFF

v_call: TRBV11-2
d_call: NA
clone_size: few
j_call: TRBJ2-7
cdr3_nt: TGTGCCAGCAGCTTAGTCCCGGGGGTTTCCTACGAGCAGTACTTC
cdr3_aa: CASSLVPGVSYEQYF

v_call: TRBV11-2
d_call: NA
clone_size: NA
j_call: TRBJ2-7
cdr3_nt: TGTGCCAGCAGCATACTGGGCAGCTACGAGCAGTACTTC
cdr3_aa: CASSILGSYEQYF

v_call: TRBV4-1
d_call: NA
clone_size: NA
j_call: TRBJ2-7
cdr3_nt: TGCGCCAGCAGCCAAGAAGAGGTAGGACTTTCTACCTACGAGCAGTACTTC
cdr3_aa: CASSQEEVGLSTYEQYF

v_call: TRBV4-1
d_call: TRBD2
clone_size: NA
j_call: TRBJ2-4
cdr3_nt: TGCGCCAGCAGCCGACTAGCGGCTCCCCCCGCGGCCAAAAACATTCAGTACTTC
cdr3_aa: CASSRLAAPPAAKNIQYF

v_call: TRBV4-1
d_call: TRBD2
clone_size: NA
j_call: TRBJ2-2
cdr3_nt: TGCGCCAGCAGCCCCAGAGGGGTAGCGGGAGGAACCGGGGAGCTGTTTTTT
cdr3_aa: CASSPRGVAGGTGELFF

v_call: TRBV12-3/TRBV12-4
d_call: TRBD1
clone_size: few
j_call: TRBJ1-1
cdr3_nt: TGTGCCAGCCGACAGGGGAGGTACACTGAAGCTTTCTTT
cdr3_aa: CASRQGRYTEAFF

v_call: TRBV9
d_call: NA
clone_size: NA
j_call: TRBJ2-3
cdr3_nt: TGTGCCAGCAGCGTACAGTTGGCCAGCACAGATACGCAGTATTTT
cdr3_aa: CASSVQLASTDTQYF

v_call: TRBV6-6
d_call: TRBD2
clone_size: NA
j_call: TRBJ2-1
cdr3_nt: TGTGCCAGCAGTTCCCGCCTCGCGGGGGGGCAAAGCAATGAGCAGTTCTTC
cdr3_aa: CASSSRLAGGQSNEQFF

v_call: TRBV2
d_call: TRBD2
clone_size: NA
j_call: TRBJ2-1
cdr3_nt: TGTGCCAGCAGTTATAGCGGGATTTCCTACAATGAGCAGTTCTTC
cdr3_aa: CASSYSGISYNEQFF

v_call: TRBV11-2
d_call: NA
clone_size: few
j_call: TRBJ1-1
cdr3_nt: TGTGCCAGCAGCTTAGATCCCAGGGCGAGCACTGAAGCTTTCTTT
cdr3_aa: CASSLDPRASTEAFF

v_call: TRBV5-1
d_call: NA
clone_size: NA
j_call: TRBJ2-7
cdr3_nt: TGCGCCAGCAGCTTGGGCCACAGGGACTCCTACGAGCAGTACTTC
cdr3_aa: CASSLGHRDSYEQYF

v_call: TRBV6-1
d_call: TRBD1
clone_size: few
j_call: TRBJ2-1
cdr3_nt: TGTGCCAGCACAACCGGGACAGGGGGCAATGAGCAGTTCTTC
cdr3_aa: CASTTGTGGNEQFF

v_call: TRBV11-2
d_call: NA
clone_size: few
j_call: TRBJ2-3
cdr3_nt: TGTGCCAGCAGCTTAGACCAGCGGAGGGCCACAGATACGCAGTATTTT
cdr3_aa: CASSLDQRRATDTQYF

v_call: TRBV7-9
d_call: NA
clone_size: NA
j_call: TRBJ1-1
cdr3_nt: TGTGCCAGCAGCTCAACCCGCCAGGGTTTCTTT
cdr3_aa: CASSSTRQGFF

v_call: TRBV29-1
d_call: NA
clone_size: many
j_call: TRBJ2-1
cdr3_nt: TGCAGCGTTGGACTTCCGCAGCAACGAGACAATGAGCAGTTCTTC
cdr3_aa: CSVGLPQQRDNEQFF

v_call: TRBV6-6
d_call: NA
clone_size: NA
j_call: TRBJ2-4
cdr3_nt: TGTGCCAGCGCCCAGGAAGCCAAAAACATTCAGTACTTC
cdr3_aa: CASAQEAKNIQYF

v_call: TRBV12-3/TRBV12-4
d_call: TRBD2
clone_size: NA
j_call: TRBJ2-1
cdr3_nt: TGTGCCAGCAGTCCCAAGGGACTAGCGTATCCCAATGAGCAGTTCTTC
cdr3_aa: CASSPKGLAYPNEQFF

v_call: TRBV5-4
d_call: NA
clone_size: few
j_call: TRBJ1-2
cdr3_nt: TGTGCCAGCAGCACAAGACAGATCTATGGCTACACCTTC
cdr3_aa: CASSTRQIYGYTF

v_call: TRBV25-1
d_call: NA
clone_size: few
j_call: TRBJ1-2
cdr3_nt: TGTGCCAGCATGCACAAGGAAGGCTATGGCTACACCTTC
cdr3_aa: CASMHKEGYGYTF

v_call: TRBV20-1
d_call: NA
clone_size: few
j_call: TRBJ1-4
cdr3_nt: TGCAGTGCTAGAGCCACAGTCGGCTATGAAAAACTGTTTTTT
cdr3_aa: CSARATVGYEKLFF

v_call: TRBV7-8
d_call: NA
clone_size: NA
j_call: TRBJ2-7
cdr3_nt: TGTGCCAGCAGCTTTAGGACAACCTACGAGCAGTACTTC
cdr3_aa: CASSFRTTYEQYF

v_call: TRBV29-1
d_call: NA
clone_size: NA
j_call: TRBJ2-7
cdr3_nt: TGCAGCGTAGAAAATGGGACAGATTCAGGAGGGGAGCAGTACTTC
cdr3_aa: CSVENGTDSGGEQYF

v_call: TRBV29-1
d_call: NA
clone_size: NA
j_call: TRBJ2-7
cdr3_nt: TGCAGCGTTGAGATGGGGTCAGGCTACGAGCAGTACTTC
cdr3_aa: CSVEMGSGYEQYF

v_call: TRBV3-1
d_call: NA
clone_size: once
j_call: TRBJ1-1
cdr3_nt: TGTGCCAGCAGCCAAAGGGGGGCGAACACTGAAGCTTTCTTT
cdr3_aa: CASSQRGANTEAFF

v_call: TRBV5-1
d_call: TRBD1
clone_size: NA
j_call: TRBJ2-3
cdr3_nt: TGCGCCAGCAGCCCGGGACAGGGATGGAGCACAGATACGCAGTATTTT
cdr3_aa: CASSPGQGWSTDTQYF

v_call: TRBV9
d_call: NA
clone_size: NA
j_call: TRBJ2-1
cdr3_nt: TGTGCCAGCGGGGTAAGCGGTAACTACAATGAGCAGTTCTTC
cdr3_aa: CASGVSGNYNEQFF

v_call: TRBV6-1
d_call: TRBD2
clone_size: NA
j_call: TRBJ2-3
cdr3_nt: TGTGCCAGCAGTAATAACCTAGCGGGAGGGCTCACAGATACGCAGTATTTT
cdr3_aa: CASSNNLAGGLTDTQYF

v_call: TRBV6-1
d_call: NA
clone_size: NA
j_call: TRBJ2-4
cdr3_nt: TGTGCCAGCAGCTCATCGTCCAAAAACATTCAGTACTTC
cdr3_aa: CASSSSSKNIQYF

v_call: TRBV20-1
d_call: NA
clone_size: NA
j_call: TRBJ1-1
cdr3_nt: TGCAGTGCTATTCTCCCGGGACGGATGAACACTGAAGCTTTCTTT
cdr3_aa: CSAILPGRMNTEAFF

v_call: TRBV29-1
d_call: TRBD2
clone_size: NA
j_call: TRBJ2-7
cdr3_nt: TGCAGCGTTCACGCTACTAGCGGGACCTACGAGCAGTACTTC
cdr3_aa: CSVHATSGTYEQYF